The present T cell receptor (beta chain) was sequenced within a study of CD8 T cells in ankylosing spondylitis. TCRdb re-called the 5' RACE reads with MiXCR, one entry per CDR3 protein. The table includes 150,000 to 200,000 distinct CDR3 sequences, 10% to 15% detected once. Germline assignment: CDR1 MNHEY and CDR2 SVGEGT. The CDR3 runs to 15 residues. The junction had 5 bases not matched to a gene; V was cut back by 6 bases and J by 0 bases. This clonotype turned up a few times. Its antigen is undetermined. Study-level results: Among TCR beta sequences, a motif of eight highly homologous variants appeared characteristic of ankylosing spondylitis blood. Clones tied to disease were said to be significantly enriched in matched ankylosing spondylitis synovial fluid. Disease-linked clones were CD8+ and relatively rare in peripheral blood.

The chain has TRBV6-2 or TRBV6-3 and TRBJ2-1; 7 bases map to TRBD2. Source material: blood, either unsorted or a sorted T cell fraction (not recorded which). The TCR sequence derives from a female donor with ankylosing spondylitis or in good health (not recorded which). Here the CDR3 DNA reads TGTGCCAGCAGAACTAGCGTGAGCTCCTACAATGAGCAGTTCTTC. Translated: CASRTSVSSYNEQFF.